Detailed here is one T cell receptor beta chain. Its target is unknown. The data stem from a study of shared clonotypes between healthy human individuals. Study outcomes and limitations: Clonotypes that were shared across four donors made up 4% to 6% of naive CD4 clonotypes.

The V end was cut by 1 base, the J end by 5 bases, with 11 bases between. Germline CDR1 is SGHTA and CDR2 is FQGNSA. The length of the CDR3 is 15 residues. CD45RO-negative cells were positively selected for CCR7, leaving out terminally differentiated effector memory CD45RA+ cells. Every subset's genomic DNA went evenly onto several immunoSEQ plates. Method: immunoSEQ multiplex PCR; TCRdb's copy keeps in-frame clones and lacks some. Of roughly 2.1 million clones listed, 90% to 95% are singletons. This TCR came from a man between 18 and 29 years old in good health. Some clones in this sample may be carry-over from other donors' samples. V and J are TRBV7-2 and TRBJ2-2; D remains ambiguous. Specimen: naive CD8+ T cells from PBMCs. The CDR3 spells CASSLGLFPTGELFF. CDR3 nucleotides: TGTGCCAGCAGCTTAGGGCTATTCCCAACCGGGGAGCTGTTTTTT.